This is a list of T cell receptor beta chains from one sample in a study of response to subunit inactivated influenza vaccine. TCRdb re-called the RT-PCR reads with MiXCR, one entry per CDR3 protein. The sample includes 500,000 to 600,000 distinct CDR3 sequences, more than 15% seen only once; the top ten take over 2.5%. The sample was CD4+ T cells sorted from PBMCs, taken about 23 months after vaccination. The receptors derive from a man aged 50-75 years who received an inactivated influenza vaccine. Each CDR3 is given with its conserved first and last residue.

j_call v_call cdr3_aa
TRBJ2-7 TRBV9 CASSVGPGTGTYEQYF
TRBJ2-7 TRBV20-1 CSARDPTRLGEQYF
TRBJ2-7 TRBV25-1 CASAVDRAEEQYF
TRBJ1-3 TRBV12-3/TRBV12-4 CASRPYVGRISGNTIYF
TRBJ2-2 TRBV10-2 CASRQQENTGELFF
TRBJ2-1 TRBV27 CASSRSSRGEQFF
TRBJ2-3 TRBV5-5 CASSLGLAGANTQYF
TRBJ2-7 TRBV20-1 CSARASSGSVSPEQYF
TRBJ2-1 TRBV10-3 CAISRTGADNEQFF
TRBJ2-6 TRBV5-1 CASSWRVSSSGANVLTF
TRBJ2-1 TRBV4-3 CASSQELGGFTHNEQFF
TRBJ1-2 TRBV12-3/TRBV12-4 CASSLGAEARGYTF
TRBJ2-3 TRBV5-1 CASIGASTDTQYF
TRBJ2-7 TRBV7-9 CASSLNGPYYEQYF
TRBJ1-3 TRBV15 CATSSGAASGNTIYF
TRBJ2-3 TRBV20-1 CSALGQGKQEQYF
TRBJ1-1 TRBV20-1 CSARDDKRGTEAFF
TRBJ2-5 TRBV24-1 CATSGQGQETQYF
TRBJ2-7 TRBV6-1 CASRTAGTGTYEQYF